The text below deals with one T cell receptor beta chain. Antigen specificity is unknown. Clones were read by immunoSEQ multiplex PCR, and TCRdb kept only the in-frame ones, dropping some. This table holds about 170,000 clones, 80% to 90% found once. This sample is part of a study of T cell responses to AZD1222 COVID-19 vaccine. Study-level findings and limits: Spike-specific TCR breadth and depth grew following two AZD1222 doses. Repertoire sampling was restricted to post-peak T cell response timepoints. Donors, mostly white British, included more females; clonal diversity was possibly underestimated. With dominance at 160-218 and 743-854, vaccine-associated CD4 TCRs spanned spike.

Trimming at V came to 5 bases and at J to 0 bases, leaving 12 bases not matched to a gene. CDR1 is SEHNR, CDR2 FQNEAQ, per germline (reference sequence). The CDR3 runs 17 residues. The sequenced sample was peripheral blood, obtained on day 0 of AZD1222 vaccination. The chain is built from TRBV7-9 and TRBJ2-7; 8 nucleotides agree with TRBD1. This TCR was sampled from an adult in good health. The CDR3 reads CASSPPSGTGSSYEQYF. DNA for the CDR3: TGTGCCAGCAGCCCCCCCTCGGGGACAGGTAGCTCCTACGAGCAGTACTTC.